Following are 31 T cell receptor beta chains from one sample sequenced in a study of T-cell memory formation after mild COVID-19. Using its own MiXCR run on the 5' RACE reads, TCRdb lists one record per CDR3 protein. The profile covers hundreds of thousands of distinct CDR3 sequences, with approximately 20% appearing a single time and around an eighth taken by the ten largest. The sample was PBMCs or a T cell subset sorted from them (not recorded which). These receptors were collected from an adult woman who had mild COVID-19 (a few samples of this study predate the infection). Cell type and time point are not known.

This clonotype was detected only a few times. The chain couples TRBV11-2 to TRBJ1-4, with a tentative D call TRBD1 (6 bases). The CDR3 contains 14 residues. V was pared by 5 bases and J by 8 bases, with 15 bases between. Germline loops: CDR1 SGHAT, CDR2 FQNNGV. The CDR3 spells CASSVREGGEKLFF. In DNA, the CDR3 is TGTGCCAGCAGCGTTCGGGAGGGGGGCGAAAAACTGTTTTTT.

The chain couples TRBV6-5 to TRBJ1-3; D is unclear. This CDR3 is 15 amino acids long. From germline, CDR1 is MNHEY and CDR2 SVGAGI. V was cut by 0 bases and J by 0 bases, with 6 bases left in between. CDR3 protein: CASSYSAFSGNTIYF. The CDR3, as DNA: TGTGCCAGCAGTTACTCGGCATTCTCTGGAAACACCATATATTTT.

This clonotype was seen a handful of times. The J gene is TRBJ2-3, the V gene TRBV11-3, with D possibly TRBD2 on 6 matching bases. Between the trimmed V and J ends, which lost 5 bases and 4 bases, there was a span of 16 bases. Germline V gene data show CDR1 as SGHNT and CDR2 as YENEEA. CDR3 size: 15 residues. The CDR3 here is CASSATREKSDTQYF. CDR3 nucleotide sequence: TGTGCCAGCAGCGCCACCCGGGAGAAATCAGATACGCAGTATTTT.

The chain combines TRBV7-2 with TRBJ1-6; D is unclear. The germline V gene has CDR1 SGHTA and CDR2 FQGNSA. There are 13 residues in the CDR3. V was pared by 6 bases and J by 11 bases, with 14 bases between. This chain's CDR3 is CASSEAGLTPLHF. The CDR3 nucleotides read TGTGCCAGCAGTGAAGCGGGGTTGACACCCCTCCACTTT. The full variable domain, rest sourced from reference TRBV7-2 and TRBJ1-6, is GAGVSQSPSNKVTEKGKDVELRCDPISGHTALYWYRQSLGQGLEFLIYFQGNSAPDKSGLPSDRFSAERTGGSVSTLTIQRTQQEDSAVYLCASSEAGLTPLHFGNGTRLTVT.

This clonotype came up many times. The chain uses TRBV4-1 and TRBJ1-1; D not resolved. There are 14 residues in the CDR3. The germline V gene encodes CDR1 MGHRA and CDR2 YSYEKL. Trimming removed 4 bases from V and 2 bases from J, with 11 bases in between. CDR3 loop: CASSPPGGNTEAFF. The CDR3 bases are TGCGCCAGCAGCCCCCCTGGCGGAAACACTGAAGCTTTCTTT.

The chain carries TRBV19 and TRBJ2-4, with D tentatively TRBD1 (6 bases). This CDR3 spans 11 amino acids. Germline V gene sequence: CDR1 LNHDA, CDR2 SQIVND (reference sequence). The V gene lost 6 bases and the J gene lost 15 bases, with 15 bases spanning the gap. This chain's CDR3 is CASSLMGAWYF. CDR3 nucleotide sequence: TGTGCCAGTAGCTTGATGGGGGCCTGGTACTTC.

This clonotype was picked up a small number of times. The V gene is TRBV29-1, the J gene TRBJ1-2; 9 nucleotides line up with TRBD1. From germline, CDR1 is SQVTM and CDR2 ANQGSEA. This CDR3 has 16 residues. J lost 8 bases, V lost 0 bases, and 13 bases had no gene match. This CDR3 reads CSVEDPTGTGWWGYTF. CDR3 in DNA: TGCAGCGTTGAAGACCCTACCGGGACAGGGTGGTGGGGCTACACCTTC.

This clonotype turned up a few times. The CDR3 loop is CASSLGSTPQYF. The CDR3 nucleotides read TGTGCCAGCAGCTTAGGGTCCACTCCTCAGTACTTC. J is TRBJ2-5 and V is TRBV7-6; D is ambiguous. Germline V gives CDR1 SGHVS, CDR2 FNYEAQ. The CDR3 contains 12 residues. V lost 1 base and J 11 bases, leaving 11 bases between the germline ends.

This clonotype has a handful of counts. The chain carries TRBV5-1 and TRBJ1-1, with D hard to call. Germline V gene lookup returns CDR1 SGHRS and CDR2 YFSETQ. The CDR3 consists of 14 residues. Trimming stripped 0 bases from V and 2 bases from J, with 8 bases between. For the CDR3, the DNA is TGCGCCAGCAGCTTGGCATCGGCAAACACTGAAGCTTTCTTT. Translating it yields CASSLASANTEAFF.

This clonotype occurred a few times. The J gene is TRBJ1-4, the V gene TRBV4-1, with a tentative D call TRBD1 (6 bases). CDR1 is MGHRA, CDR2 YSYEKL, per germline. There are 15 residues in the CDR3. V was shortened by 1 base and J by 12 bases, with 18 bases between the two germline ends. As DNA, the CDR3 is TGCGCCAGCAGCCAAGTTCTGGGCAGGGGCCATGAACTGTTTTTT. Translated: CASSQVLGRGHELFF.

The chain joins TRBV9 to TRBJ2-1; no definite D call. V was cut by 2 bases and J by 3 bases, with 6 bases left in between. The CDR3 consists of 13 residues. Per the germline V gene, CDR1 is SGDLS and CDR2 is YYNGEE. As DNA, the CDR3 is TGTGCCAGCAGCGTGGTAGACTACAATGAGCAGTTCTTC. Translated: CASSVVDYNEQFF.

The J gene is TRBJ1-2, the V gene TRBV6-5; D is unclear. The V and J ends lost 2 bases and 4 bases respectively, with 8 bases between them. This CDR3 is 13 amino acids long. The germline V gene encodes CDR1 MNHEY and CDR2 SVGAGI. The CDR3 DNA sequence: TGTGCCAGCAGTTACGAGGGTGGCTATGGCTACACCTTC. Its protein is CASSYEGGYGYTF.

The chain couples TRBV15 to TRBJ1-1; D remains ambiguous. The CDR3 loop spans 13 amino acids. Germline V gene data show CDR1 as LNHNV and CDR2 as YYDKDF (reference sequence). V gave up 4 bases and J gave up 1 base, with 7 bases separating them. The CDR3 sequence is CATSTWENTEAFF. In DNA, the CDR3 is TGTGCCACCAGCACTTGGGAGAACACTGAAGCTTTCTTT.

This clonotype has ten or more counts. This sequence joins TRBV7-9 and TRBJ1-1, with D uncertain. Germline loops: CDR1 SEHNR, CDR2 FQNEAQ (reference sequence). The CDR3 is 15 amino acids. V lost 3 bases to trimming and J lost 0 bases, with 11 bases between them. CDR3 sequence reads: CASSFLPVMNTEAFF. As DNA, the CDR3 is TGTGCCAGCAGCTTCCTACCAGTCATGAACACTGAAGCTTTCTTT.

This clonotype was counted many times. The rearrangement joins TRBV3-1 to TRBJ2-3; D gene uncertain. This CDR3 is 13 amino acids long. The germline V gene has CDR1 LGHDT and CDR2 YNNKEL (reference sequence). V lost 4 bases, J lost 1 base, and 6 bases lay in between. This CDR3 reads CASSPLGTDTQYF. The CDR3 DNA follows: TGTGCCAGCAGCCCCTTAGGCACAGATACGCAGTATTTT.

CDR3 in amino acids: CASSTGTRPYNEQFF. The CDR3 DNA follows: TGTGCCAGCAGCACCGGGACTAGGCCCTACAATGAGCAGTTCTTC. The chain carries TRBV11-2 and TRBJ2-1, with TRBD2 matching over 8 bases. V lost 5 bases to trimming and J lost 2 bases; unmatched junction nucleotides: 5. Germline V gives CDR1 SGHAT, CDR2 FQNNGV. The CDR3 is made up of 15 amino acids.

This clonotype was recorded a few times. This sequence joins TRBV7-6 and TRBJ2-3; 7 bases agree with TRBD2. The CDR3 is 18 amino acids. The V and J ends lost 1 base and 3 bases, in that order; junction bases with no gene match: 13. From germline, CDR1 is SGHVS and CDR2 FNYEAQ. The CDR3 bases are TGTGCCAGCAGCTTAGGTTCGTCTAGCGGCCTGACGACAGATACGCAGTATTTT. Protein sequence: CASSLGSSSGLTTDTQYF.

A few counts support this clonotype. This CDR3 is CSATQGQGYYEQYF. The CDR3 coding sequence is TGCAGTGCTACCCAGGGACAGGGTTACTACGAGCAGTACTTC. The chain combines TRBV20-1 with TRBJ2-7, with 9 bases fitting TRBD1. V was clipped by 4 bases and J by 3 bases; unmatched bases: 7. Germline V gene sequence: CDR1 DFQATT, CDR2 SNEGSKA (reference sequence). The CDR3 loop spans 14 amino acids.

As DNA, the CDR3 is TGTGCCAGCAGTTTACGGGGGGACAGGGAAGCCGTCTCCTACGAGCAGTACTTC. This sequence encodes CASSLRGDREAVSYEQYF. The chain carries TRBV28 and TRBJ2-7; TRBD1 agrees at 9 bases. The germline V gene has CDR1 MDHEN and CDR2 SYDVKM. The CDR3 has 18 amino acids. The V gene end was trimmed by 2 bases and the J gene end by 0 bases; junction bases not matched to a gene: 11.

The genes are TRBV20-1 and TRBJ2-5; D perhaps matches TRBD1 (5 bases). The CDR3 spans 14 residues. Germline-derived CDR1 and CDR2 are DFQATT and SNEGSKA (reference sequence). V lost 4 bases, J lost 5 bases, and 17 bases lay in between. CDR3 in amino acids: CSANRASGQETQYF. CDR3 in DNA: TGCAGTGCTAATAGGGCATCAGGGCAGGAGACCCAGTACTTC.

This chain connects TRBV6-5 to TRBJ2-3, with TRBD2 identical over 9 bases. Trimming at V came to 7 bases and at J to 3 bases, leaving 2 bases not matched to a gene. Germline CDR1 MNHEY, CDR2 SVGAGI. The CDR3 runs to 13 residues. The CDR3, as DNA: TGTGCCAGCAATCTAGCGGGGACAGATACGCAGTATTTT. It yields the protein CASNLAGTDTQYF.

The chain links TRBV5-1 to TRBJ2-1; no definite D call. The CDR3 runs to 15 residues. V lost 0 bases to trimming and J lost 8 bases, with 15 bases between them. The germline V gene has CDR1 SGHRS and CDR2 YFSETQ. The CDR3, as DNA: TGCGCCAGCAGCTTGGACCTGCGTGGTCTTGATGAGCAGTTCTTC. Translated, it gives CASSLDLRGLDEQFF.

This clonotype has just a few counts. The rearrangement joins TRBV4-1 to TRBJ2-5, with TRBD2 matching 11 bases. The CDR3 runs to 16 residues. Trimming took 1 base from V and 5 from J; bases not matched to a gene: 6. Germline lookup yields CDR1 MGHRA and CDR2 YSYEKL. As DNA, the CDR3 is TGCGCCAGCAGCCAAGGTCTAGCGGGGGGCTGGGAGACCCAGTACTTC. This codes for CASSQGLAGGWETQYF.

This clonotype was seen a handful of times. V is TRBV7-2 and J is TRBJ1-2, with D possibly TRBD1 on 6 matching bases. This CDR3 has 15 residues. Germline lookup yields CDR1 SGHTA and CDR2 FQGNSA. V lost 7 bases and J lost 0, with 15 bases in between. The CDR3 spells CASTPGGPANYGYTF. As DNA, the CDR3 is TGTGCCAGCACACCCGGGGGGCCGGCTAACTATGGCTACACCTTC. The full variable domain, rest sourced from reference TRBV7-2 and TRBJ1-2, is GAGVSQSPSNKVTEKGKDVELRCDPISGHTALYWYRQSLGQGLEFLIYFQGNSAPDKSGLPSDRFSAERTGGSVSTLTIQRTQQEDSAVYLCASTPGGPANYGYTFGSGTRLTVV.

V is TRBV3-1 and J is TRBJ2-5, with TRBD2 matching 7 bases. There are 17 residues in the CDR3. V shed 0 bases and J 10 bases; nucleotides not matched to a gene: 17. Germline V gives CDR1 LGHDT, CDR2 YNNKEL (reference sequence). The DNA for the CDR3 is TGTGCCAGCAGCCAAGATCCTGCGATCAAACCCCGGGAGGACCAGTACTTC. It translates to CASSQDPAIKPREDQYF.

This clonotype was observed many times. J is TRBJ2-3 and V is TRBV5-6, with 14 nucleotides matching TRBD2. Germline V gene data show CDR1 as SGHDT and CDR2 as YYEEEE. The CDR3 is made up of 16 amino acids. Trimming took 2 bases from V and 4 from J; bases not matched to a gene: 3. The CDR3 protein is CASSFGLAGGADTQYF. For the CDR3, the DNA is TGTGCCAGCAGCTTTGGACTAGCGGGAGGAGCAGATACGCAGTATTTT.

This clonotype was picked up one time. This CDR3 reads CASTPRTGLNTEAFF. CDR3 sequence (DNA): TGTGCCAGCACCCCCAGGACAGGGTTGAACACTGAAGCTTTCTTT. The V call is TRBV12-3 or TRBV12-4, the J call TRBJ1-1, with TRBD1 matching 8 bases. The CDR3 is 15 residues long. Trimming removed 7 bases from V and 0 bases from J; junction bases left unmatched: 7.

This clonotype has a handful of counts. This chain connects TRBV5-1 to TRBJ1-1; 7 bases agree with TRBD1. Germline CDR1 SGHRS, CDR2 YFSETQ. This CDR3 is built from 15 residues. J lost 6 bases, V lost 0 bases, and 8 bases had no gene match. The CDR3 spells CASSLGQGPGAEAFF. The CDR3 bases are TGCGCCAGCAGCTTGGGACAGGGCCCTGGAGCTGAAGCTTTCTTT.

The V call is TRBV9, the J call TRBJ2-1; 13 nucleotides agree with TRBD2. This CDR3 is built from 13 residues. In germline, CDR1 is SGDLS, CDR2 YYNGEE. The V and J ends lost 7 bases and 10 bases, in that order; junction bases with no gene match: 5. This chain's CDR3 is CASGLAGVKEQFF. CDR3 sequence (DNA): TGTGCCAGCGGACTAGCGGGAGTAAAGGAGCAGTTCTTC. Together with reference TRBV9 and TRBJ2-1, the CDR3 gives the full variable domain: DSGVTQTPKHLITATGQRVTLRCSPRSGDLSVYWYQQSLDQGLQFLIQYYNGEERAKGNILERFSAQQFPDLHSELNLSSLELGDSALYFCASGLAGVKEQFFGPGTRLTVL.

The rearrangement links TRBV12-3 or TRBV12-4 to TRBJ2-2, with D hard to call. V lost 2 bases, J lost 6 bases, and 16 bases lay in between. The CDR3 runs 16 residues. This CDR3 reads CASSLLRVEGSGELFF. The CDR3 nucleotides are TGTGCCAGCAGTTTATTACGGGTGGAAGGATCCGGGGAGCTGTTTTTT.

This clonotype was seen a few times. The chain links TRBV29-1 to TRBJ2-5, with D possibly called TRBD1 or TRBD2 (5 bases each). This CDR3 has 13 amino acids. Germline CDR1 is SQVTM and CDR2 is ANQGSEA. The V gene lost 2 bases and the J gene lost 3 bases, with 10 bases spanning the gap. CDR3 amino acids: CSVEWGSEETQYF. CDR3 DNA sequence: TGCAGCGTTGAATGGGGGTCTGAAGAGACCCAGTACTTC.